This T cell receptor (beta chain) stems from a study of Tregs in tolerant kidney transplant recipients. Clones were read by immunoSEQ multiplex PCR, and TCRdb kept only the in-frame ones, dropping some. The sample includes about 52,000 clones, approximately 90% of them seen just once. The CDR3 has 14 amino acids. V dropped 3 bases and J dropped 3 bases, with 10 bases sitting between them. CDR1 and CDR2 (germline): SGDLS, YYNGEE. Of note for this clone: Its target is unknown.

Study outcomes and limitations: Tolerant patients' donor-specific Tregs expanded beyond overall Tregs, suggesting antigen-driven growth. Expanding Tregs on activated donor B cells appeared to best identify donor-specific TCRbeta clones. No direct test of biological reproducibility was done here.

Related graft donors supplied nonmyeloablative bone marrow transplants, and mixed chimerism was transient. Thawed PBMCs were FACS-sorted into unstimulated CD4+CD25+CD127- regulatory T cells, CD4+CD25- non-regulatory cells, CD4 and CD8 cells. The chain is built from TRBV9 and TRBJ1-5; no clear D gene. The receptor was derived from a human patient who received a combined kidney and bone marrow transplant. The graft donor may have contributed some T cells. The sample in question was CD8+ T cells from blood (PBMCs), obtained 24 months after the transplant. In nucleotides, the CDR3 is TGTGCCAGCAGCGGCGACACTTACAATCAGCCCCAGCATTTT. Translation: CASSGDTYNQPQHF.